The present entry profiles one T cell receptor beta chain with its context. The antigen is undetermined. The data are from a study of blood T cells in healthy people across ages. The germline V gene has CDR1 SGHNT and CDR2 YYREEE (reference sequence). The V gene lost 4 bases and the J gene lost 7 bases, with 12 bases spanning the gap. The CDR3 contains 12 residues. Primers used in a second PCR of about 7 to 12 cycles were a sample-barcoded 5' primer and a J-beta primer mix. TCRdb re-called the 5' RACE reads with MiXCR, one entry per CDR3 protein. The data contain about 620,000 distinct CDR3 sequences, around 52% of them seen just once; the ten biggest clones take up less than 15%. The donors, all healthy, were Caucasians living in Russia, aged about 6 to 95. Each donor's blood draw was ten milliliters of peripheral blood. Study results and caveats: Naive CD4+ cell counts and diversity both ran higher in long-lived than in aged donors.

This rearrangement joins TRBV5-4 to TRBJ2-7, with unresolved D. The sequence derives from a woman older than 75 in good health. The sequencing input was blood. The CDR3 DNA sequence: TGTGCCAGCAGCCACTCGAGGAATGAGCAGTACTTC. It yields the protein CASSHSRNEQYF.